Sequencing of this T cell receptor beta chain was carried out in a study of vaccination and CD4 T cells after COVID-19 (dated by TCRdb to the early 2020s). With regard to the full study: Convalescent patients had a positive SARS-CoV-2 result on nasal swab PCR, and of these patients, several had mild disease and one had severe disease. The convalescent cohort included six males and four females, with two Hispanic individuals, seven Caucasians, two Asians and one multiracial person. Each participant got two doses of either the Pfizer-BioNTech BNT162b2 vaccine (n=8) or the Moderna mRNA-1273 vaccine (n=2). Post-COVID blood samples were collected from convalescent patients a median of roughly 100 days after diagnosis, with a range of roughly 35 to 180 days. Post-vaccine blood samples were collected a median of 72 days after the second vaccine dose, ranging from roughly 14 to 241 days. The cultures were stimulated with overlapping spike peptide pools from SARS-CoV-2 and from the common cold coronaviruses HCoV-NL63, HCoV-OC43 and HCoV-229E. Control cultures used a CEFX viral epitope pool as positive control, an HIV-1 Nef peptide pool as negative control, or no peptide. In around ten COVID-19 convalescent patients and a handful of infection-naive healthy vaccine recipients, the spike-specific CD4+ TCR repertoire before mRNA vaccination was compared with the repertoire after mRNA vaccination. Summary of the overall study and its limitations: Relatively few convalescent patients were included in the study, and early timepoints after natural infection were not analyzed. Nearly all vaccine-specific clones in convalescent patients (304 of 307) were mono-reactive for SARS-CoV-2 spike rather than cross-reactive with common cold coronaviruses. The median count of SARS-CoV-2-reactive clonotypes went up from roughly 21 after infection to roughly 38 after vaccination, although the change was not significant. In convalescent patients, a median 86.3% of post-vaccine SARS-CoV-2-reactive clones were detected only after vaccination, suggesting vaccine-specific priming.

This sample's treatment or condition label indicates: roughly 11-day PBMC culture with coronavirus spike peptide pools or control peptides (ViraFEST assay). To expand antigen-specific T cells with peptide pools and then pick out the expanded clonotypes through TCR sequencing, the study relied on the ViraFEST assay. The convalescent patients' positive SARS-CoV-2 PCR tests fell between March and December 2020, which was before the Alpha, Beta and Delta variants emerged in the United States. PBMCs were cultured at approximately 2 million per well in IMDM supplemented with 5% human AB serum and 9 to 10 IU/ml IL-2, with 9.5 to 10 ug/ml peptide pools added. On days 3 and 7, half of the culture medium was replaced with fresh IL-2-containing medium. CD4+ T cells were isolated after less than twelve days of culture through negative selection using the EasySep CD4+ T cell isolation kit. Ficoll-Paque Plus gradient centrifugation was used to isolate PBMCs from whole blood, and the isolated PBMCs were then either used fresh or cryopreserved at -140C. Triplicate wells were generally used for each culture condition.

Of note for this clonotype: It has no known antigen specificity. The sample holds no much larger clone one base away, and base qualities are not on file.

CDR1 and CDR2 (SEHNR, FQNEAQ) derive from the germline V gene (reference sequence). V is reduced by 1 base and J by 3 bases, leaving a spacing of 4 bases between them. The cysteine opens and the phenylalanine closes a CDR3 of 12 amino acids. Only the CDR3 part of the read is kept: 36 bases, read in frame from the first base. Library preparation was by PCR. TCR sequencing of DNA from cultured CD4+ T cells used the Oncomine TCR Beta short-read assay at the Johns Hopkins FTIC core. The QIAamp micro DNA kit was used to extract genomic DNA from the cultured CD4+ T cells. Oncomine TCR Beta libraries from cultured CD4+ T cells were pooled using unique dual indexes and sequenced on an Illumina iSeq 100. The authors' analysis ran thus. Non-productive sequences were removed, and CDR3s that did not start with C, did not end with F or W, or were shorter than 7 amino acids were discarded. The MANAFEST web application identified antigen-specific clonotypes by comparing peptide-stimulated wells against reference wells and other culture wells. To be called positive, a clone needed an FDR below 0.05, an odds ratio above 5, and a productive frequency above 0.1% in at least two of three replicate wells. A clonotype counted as cross-reactive if it showed significant expansion both in the SARS-CoV-2 spike wells and in at least one common cold coronavirus spike condition. Levenshtein distances (stringdist) and unrooted phylogenetic trees (ape) in R version 3.6.1 were used to assess CDR3 homology. TCRdb itself trimmed the public reads at Q25 with fastp, ran MiXCR and retained productive beta chains. A single entry per CDR3 protein holds the most common genes and DNA from its merged rows. TCRdb's processing, not the authors', yielded these V and J calls. The sample table records about 3,100 distinct CDR3 sequences; under 25% of these occur just once. The leading ten clones occupy over 35% of the sample.

The source of this sequence is a human donor who had recovered from COVID-19. Sequencing input: CD4+ T cells from blood, cultured in vitro. Here the chain combines TRBV7-9 and TRBJ2-7; the D gene assignment is ambiguous. DNA sequence: TGTGCCAGCAGCTTAGTCGGCTACGAGCAGTACTTC. This translates into CASSLVGYEQYF.